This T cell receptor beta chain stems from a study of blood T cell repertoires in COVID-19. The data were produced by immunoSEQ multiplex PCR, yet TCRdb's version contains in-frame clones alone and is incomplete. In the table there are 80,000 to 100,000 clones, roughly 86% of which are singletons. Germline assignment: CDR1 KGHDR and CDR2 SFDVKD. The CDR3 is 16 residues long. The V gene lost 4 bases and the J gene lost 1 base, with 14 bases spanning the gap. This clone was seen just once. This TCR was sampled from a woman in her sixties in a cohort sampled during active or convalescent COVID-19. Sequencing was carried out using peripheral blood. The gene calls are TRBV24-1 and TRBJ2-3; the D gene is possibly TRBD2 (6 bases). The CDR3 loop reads CATSDAGLTGTDTQYF. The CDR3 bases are TGTGCCACCAGTGACGCGGGACTGACTGGCACAGATACGCAGTATTTT.